These 28 T cell receptor beta chains originate from one sample sequenced in a study of control samples from healthy donors and cancer patients. Here immunoSEQ multiplex PCR was the method, and the copy in TCRdb shows in-frame clones only, minus some. The repertoire holds 170,000 or so clones, with just under 95% as singletons. The sequencing sample was made of blood. The receptor source for this set is a man between 18 and 29 years old in good health.

This chain joins TRBV24-1 and TRBJ1-5; 9 bases fit TRBD1. This CDR3 has 16 amino acids. The V and J ends lost 3 bases and 2 bases, in that order; junction bases with no gene match: 4. Germline V gives CDR1 KGHDR, CDR2 SFDVKD. CDR3 loop: CATSDARTGGNQPQHF. Written as DNA, the CDR3 is TGTGCCACCAGTGATGCCCGGACAGGGGGCAATCAGCCCCAGCATTTT.

The gene calls are TRBV5-1 and TRBJ1-2; D uncertain. Trimming cost V 0 bases and J 3 bases, with 9 bases left between them. This CDR3 comprises 14 residues. Looked up from germline, CDR1 is SGHRS and CDR2 is YFSETQ. CDR3 loop: CASSLASIYYGYTF. CDR3 DNA: TGCGCCAGCAGCTTGGCCTCCATTTACTATGGCTACACCTTC.

J is TRBJ1-4 and V is TRBV5-5; D remains ambiguous. Trimming pared 1 base from V and 6 bases from J, leaving 16 bases between. Looked up from germline, CDR1 is SGHKS and CDR2 is YYEKEE (reference sequence). This CDR3 has 16 residues. The CDR3 DNA is TGTGCCAGCAGCTTGCGGGCCCAAAGGTTGGATGAAAAACTGTTTTTT. This codes for CASSLRAQRLDEKLFF.

This clone was observed a few times. The chain carries TRBV15 and TRBJ2-7; unclear D gene. V was pared by 1 base and J by 3 bases, with 13 bases between. The CDR3 contains 15 residues. The V gene's germline CDR1 is LNHNV and CDR2 YYDKDF (reference sequence). The CDR3 loop is CATSRGSGEVYEQYF. In DNA form, the CDR3 reads TGTGCCACCAGCAGAGGGTCAGGAGAGGTCTACGAGCAGTACTTC.

V and J are TRBV30 and TRBJ2-1, with D tentatively TRBD1 (6 bases). CDR1 and CDR2 (germline): GTSNPN, SVGIG (reference sequence). CDR3 length equals 14 residues. Trimming shortened V by 2 bases and J by 3 bases, and 11 bases separated the two germline ends. The CDR3 sequence: CAWSRTGNYNEQFF. The CDR3 DNA sequence: TGTGCCTGGAGTCGTACAGGGAACTACAATGAGCAGTTCTTC.

V is TRBV10-3 and J is TRBJ1-6; D gene uncertain. Between the trimmed V and J ends, which lost 0 bases and 5 bases, there was a span of 11 bases. CDR3 length: 16 residues. CDR1 and CDR2 from the germline V gene are ENHRY and SYGVKD. CDR3 nucleotides: TGTGCCATCAGTGAGTCGAACCCCCGGAATAATTCACCCCTCCACTTT. This codes for CAISESNPRNNSPLHF.

The chain couples TRBV30 to TRBJ2-5; D unclear. Germline lookup yields CDR1 GTSNPN and CDR2 SVGIG (reference sequence). This CDR3 region has 12 residues. Trimming pared 0 bases from V and 0 bases from J, leaving 2 bases between. Written as DNA, the CDR3 is TGTGCCTGGAGTGTGTACCAAGAGACCCAGTACTTC. As protein: CAWSVYQETQYF.

CDR3 DNA sequence: TGTGCCAGTACCAGACTAGCGGGGGGCCCGAACACCGGGGAGCTGTTTTTT. Translating gives CASTRLAGGPNTGELFF. J is TRBJ2-2 and V is TRBV19; 13 bases fit TRBD2. The CDR3 is 17 residues long. Germline-derived CDR1 and CDR2 are LNHDA and SQIVND (reference sequence). V was pared by 7 bases and J by 0 bases, with 5 bases of the junction left unmatched.

V usage is TRBV5-4 and J usage is TRBJ2-1; unclear D gene. CDR3 size: 12 residues. CDR1 and CDR2 from the germline V gene are SGHNT and YYREEE (reference sequence). Trimming took 0 bases from V and 6 from J, leaving 4 bases between them. CDR3 amino acids: CASSLGRNEQFF. Written as DNA, the CDR3 is TGTGCCAGCAGCTTGGGTCGCAATGAGCAGTTCTTC.

The J gene is TRBJ2-2, the V gene TRBV11-2; possibly TRBD1 for D (5 bases). The V gene's germline CDR1 is SGHAT and CDR2 FQNNGV. CDR3 length: 14 amino acids. Trimming took 5 bases from V and 4 from J, leaving 11 bases between them. The CDR3 coding sequence is TGTGCCAGCAGCAAGATAACAGGCACCGGGGAGCTGTTTTTT. Amino acids: CASSKITGTGELFF.

This chain uses TRBV5-1 with TRBJ1-2, with 7 bases aligning to TRBD1. The V and J ends lost 4 bases and 6 bases, in that order; junction bases with no gene match: 6. The CDR3 is 13 amino acids. Germline V gives CDR1 SGHRS, CDR2 YFSETQ. The CDR3 region has the DNA TGCGCCAGCAGCCTAGGACAGGATAATGGCTACACCTTC. Translation: CASSLGQDNGYTF.

V gene TRBV3-1 (or the pseudogene TRBV3-2) combines with J gene TRBJ2-1, with D unresolved. Germline loops: CDR1 LGHDT, CDR2 YNNKEL (reference sequence). Trimming took off 3 bases at V and 0 bases at J, with 12 bases between the two ends. The CDR3 runs 16 residues. As DNA, the CDR3 is TGTGCCAGCAGCCACCCTGCAGCGAGCTCCTACAATGAGCAGTTCTTC. It codes for CASSHPAASSYNEQFF.

The chain couples TRBV10-3 to TRBJ1-2; TRBD1 might be the D (5 bases). Germline lookup yields CDR1 ENHRY and CDR2 SYGVKD. Trimming cost V 8 bases and J 4 bases, with 14 bases left between them. The CDR3 has 13 residues. The CDR3 here is CAIESGVGYGYTF. As DNA, the CDR3 is TGTGCCATCGAGTCGGGGGTTGGCTATGGCTACACCTTC.

The chain combines TRBV28 with TRBJ1-4, with 9 nucleotides matching TRBD1. Germline V gives CDR1 MDHEN, CDR2 SYDVKM. The CDR3 is 15 residues long. The V segment lost 2 bases and the J segment 4 bases; nucleotides outside the gene matches: 2. CDR3 residues: CASSLAGQGNEKLFF. The CDR3 DNA follows: TGTGCCAGCAGTTTAGCGGGACAGGGTAATGAAAAACTGTTTTTT.

The rearrangement uses TRBV30 and TRBJ2-1; D possibly corresponds to TRBD1 (5 bases). Trimming removed 8 bases from V and 0 bases from J, with 11 bases in between. Germline V gene sequence: CDR1 GTSNPN, CDR2 SVGIG (reference sequence). CDR3 size: 13 residues. The CDR3 loop reads CALDSPSYNEQFF. CDR3 DNA: TGTGCCCTCGACAGTCCCTCCTACAATGAGCAGTTCTTC. Filled out from reference TRBV30 and TRBJ2-1, the complete variable domain reads SQTIHQWPATLVQPVGSPLSLECTVEGTSNPNLYWYRQAAGRGLQLLFYSVGIGQISSEVPQNLSASRPQDRQFILSSKKLLLSDSGFYLCALDSPSYNEQFFGPGTRLTVL.

The chain is built from TRBV4-1 and TRBJ1-6; TRBD1 is a possible D gene (5 bases). CDR1 is MGHRA, CDR2 YSYEKL, per germline. V was clipped by 0 bases and J by 7 bases, with 13 bases between them. The CDR3 is made up of 16 amino acids. CDR3 bases: TGCGCCAGCAGCCAAGATCGAAGGACACAGAATTCACCCCTCCACTTT. Amino acid sequence: CASSQDRRTQNSPLHF.

The chain has TRBV7-9 and TRBJ2-2, with TRBD1 matching over 7 bases. Germline CDR1 reads SEHNR; CDR2 reads FQNEAQ (reference sequence). Unmatched junction bases numbered 12, after V lost 8 bases and J lost 6 bases. This CDR3 region has 15 residues. The CDR3 loop reads CASGFSGQGAGELFF. Here the CDR3 DNA reads TGTGCCAGCGGATTTTCGGGGCAGGGGGCCGGGGAGCTGTTTTTT.

The chain joins TRBV9 to TRBJ2-1; D is perhaps TRBD1 or TRBD2 (5 bases each). CDR3 length: 13 residues. V lost 3 bases and J 13 bases, leaving 17 bases between the germline ends. In germline, CDR1 is SGDLS, CDR2 YYNGEE. The CDR3 DNA is TGTGCCAGCAGCGCCACCTTAGAGGGGCGCCAGTTCTTC. Protein product: CASSATLEGRQFF.

The rearrangement uses TRBV5-1 and TRBJ1-4, with a weak D call TRBD1 (6 bases). Trimming cost V 5 bases and J 0 bases, with 23 bases left between them. Germline CDR1 is SGHRS and CDR2 is YFSETQ. This CDR3 is built from 19 residues. The DNA of the CDR3 is TGCGCCAGCAGTTCATGGGCAGGGGATCTATTTGCAACTAATGAAAAACTGTTTTTT. Amino acid sequence: CASSSWAGDLFATNEKLFF.

This clone was detected once. This chain links TRBV9 with TRBJ1-1, with D hard to call. With 7 bases removed from V and 6 bases from J, the gap between germline ends came to 10 bases. Germline loops: CDR1 SGDLS, CDR2 YYNGEE. The CDR3 totals 11 residues. The CDR3 nucleotides are TGTGCCAGCGGTGACGGGGCTGAAGCTTTCTTT. Protein product: CASGDGAEAFF. The full variable domain, in which reference TRBV9 and TRBJ1-1 provide the parts outside the CDR3, is DSGVTQTPKHLITATGQRVTLRCSPRSGDLSVYWYQQSLDQGLQFLIQYYNGEERAKGNILERFSAQQFPDLHSELNLSSLELGDSALYFCASGDGAEAFFGQGTRLTVV.

The chain uses TRBV4-1 and TRBJ1-3; D remains ambiguous. The germline gives CDR1 MGHRA, CDR2 YSYEKL. The CDR3 contains 17 residues. Deletions cut 2 bases from V and 0 bases from J, with 14 bases between. The CDR3 region has the DNA TGCGCCAGCAGCCAATTACCCGGTCCGGGCTCTGGAAACACCATATATTTT. Protein product: CASSQLPGPGSGNTIYF.

CDR3 bases: TGTGCCAGCTCACCCCAGCGGAATCCCTACGAGCAGTACTTC. It codes for CASSPQRNPYEQYF. V gene TRBV18 combines with J gene TRBJ2-7; tentatively, D is TRBD2 (5 bases). In germline, CDR1 is KGHSH, CDR2 LQKENI. Trimming took off 3 bases at V and 2 bases at J, with 11 bases between the two ends. The CDR3 spans 14 residues. Full variable domain (missing parts from reference TRBV18 and TRBJ2-7): NAGVMQNPRHLVRRRGQEARLRCSPMKGHSHVYWYRQLPEEGLKFMVYLQKENIIDESGMPKERFSAEFPKEGPSILRIQQVVRGDSAAYFCASSPQRNPYEQYFGPGTRLTVT.

The chain uses TRBV5-1 and TRBJ2-1; D possibly uses TRBD1 or TRBD2 (6 bases each). The germline gives CDR1 SGHRS, CDR2 YFSETQ. The CDR3 spans 15 residues. Trimming stripped 3 bases from V and 0 bases from J, with 10 bases between. In nucleotides, the CDR3 is TGCGCCAGCAGCTCCGGGGGCAACTCCTACAATGAGCAGTTCTTC. Amino acid sequence: CASSSGGNSYNEQFF.

This chain connects TRBV12-3 or TRBV12-4 to TRBJ1-1; D is ambiguous. This CDR3 spans 13 amino acids. Trimming cost V 3 bases and J 4 bases, with 9 bases left between them. CDR3 in DNA: TGTGCCAGCAGTTTCGGGCAGGCCACTGAAGCTTTCTTT. Translation: CASSFGQATEAFF.

This rearrangement joins TRBV19 to TRBJ2-7; D perhaps matches TRBD1 (6 bases). Trimming shortened V by 5 bases and J by 0 bases, and 14 bases separated the two germline ends. Germline V gene data show CDR1 as LNHDA and CDR2 as SQIVND (reference sequence). The CDR3 loop spans 15 amino acids. This CDR3 is CASSLKDRSSYEQYF. DNA for the CDR3: TGTGCCAGTAGTTTAAAGGACAGAAGCTCCTACGAGCAGTACTTC.

The chain uses TRBV3-1 (or the pseudogene TRBV3-2) and TRBJ2-3, with unresolved D. The V end was cut by 0 bases, the J end by 4 bases, with 11 bases between. CDR3 size: 15 residues. Germline assignment: CDR1 LGHDT and CDR2 YNNKEL (reference sequence). CDR3 loop: CASSQDRQIADTQYF. In DNA form, the CDR3 reads TGTGCCAGCAGCCAAGATCGCCAGATAGCAGATACGCAGTATTTT.

This clone was counted a single time. J is TRBJ1-5 and V is TRBV27; no clear D. The CDR3 is made up of 14 amino acids. CDR1 and CDR2 from the germline V gene are MNHEY and SMNVEV (reference sequence). V dropped 3 bases and J dropped 5 bases, with 11 bases sitting between them. In DNA, the CDR3 is TGTGCCAGCAGTTTGAGAACCTCTCATCAGCCCCAGCATTTT. It codes for CASSLRTSHQPQHF.

The chain recombines TRBV30 with TRBJ1-2; TRBD1 is a possible D gene (6 bases). Deletions cut 5 bases from V and 3 bases from J, with 16 bases between. Per germline, CDR1 GTSNPN and CDR2 SVGIG (reference sequence). The CDR3 totals 14 residues. DNA for the CDR3: TGTGCCTGGGTCCAATGGGGGGCTGACTATGGCTACACCTTC. Translation: CAWVQWGADYGYTF.